Each of the 8 T cell receptor beta chains below was sequenced from the same sample in a study of regulatory T cells in long-lasting Graves disease. Time point in this sample: persistent/refractory GD, antithyroid drugs over 5 years with positive TRAb. PBMC-derived RNA was used for the TCR library. According to the study, TCR beta libraries were built with iRepertoire HTBI primers and CDR3-region Arm-PCR. From the multiplex PCR reads, TCRdb called clonotypes with MiXCR, one entry per CDR3 protein. The table shows hundreds of thousands of distinct CDR3 sequences, with less than 25% occurring only once. The sequencing here drew on peripheral blood mononuclear cells (PBMCs), taken when the disease was refractory, from a patient treated with antithyroid drugs. These TCRs come from a female donor with Graves disease.

This sequence joins TRBV7-2 and TRBJ2-7; D gene unclear. This CDR3 is built from 14 residues. V was shortened by 7 bases and J by 2 bases, with 15 bases between the two germline ends. CDR1 and CDR2 from the germline V gene are SGHTA and FQGNSA. CDR3 sequence (DNA): TGTGCCAGCATCATAGGACGGCTAACCTACGAGCAGTACTTC. It codes for CASIIGRLTYEQYF.

As regards this clonotype: Germline and junction disagree at one end, which may indicate a read error. The chain couples TRBV5-1 to TRBJ2-5, with D tentatively TRBD2 (5 bases). The CDR3 totals 13 residues. Per germline, CDR1 SGHRS and CDR2 YFSETQ. The CDR3 DNA reads as TGCACCAGCAGCCACGAGGGATGGGGGACCCAGTACTTC. This translates into CTSSHEGWGTQYF.

Ten or more counts support this clonotype. V is TRBV12-3 or TRBV12-4 and J is TRBJ2-4, with 7 nucleotides matching TRBD2. The junction had 11 bases not matched to a gene; V was cut back by 4 bases and J by 2 bases. The CDR3 is 17 residues long. The CDR3 DNA sequence: TGTGCCAGCAGTTCGCGGCGCGGGAGAGGTACCAAAAACATTCAGTACTTC. Translated, it gives CASSSRRGRGTKNIQYF.

The chain employs TRBV4-3 and TRBJ1-5; no reliable D call. Germline CDR1 is LGHNA and CDR2 is YSLEER. Trimming shortened V by 5 bases and J by 6 bases, and 17 bases separated the two germline ends. This CDR3 region has 15 residues. The CDR3 DNA follows: TGCGCCAGCAGCTTAGGACGTCCGAGGGTTCAGCCCCAGCATTTT. Its translation is CASSLGRPRVQPQHF.

V gene TRBV29-1 combines with J gene TRBJ2-2; the D is unclear. The CDR3 has 12 amino acids. Between the trimmed V and J ends, which lost 3 bases and 5 bases, there was a span of 7 bases. The germline gives CDR1 SQVTM, CDR2 ANQGSEA. Here the CDR3 reads CSVELGTGELFF. CDR3 coding DNA: TGCAGCGTTGAGTTGGGGACCGGGGAGCTGTTTTTT.

This clonotype has at least ten counts. The rearrangement links TRBV19 to TRBJ1-2; D call uncertain. The length of the CDR3 is 13 residues. In germline, CDR1 is LNHDA, CDR2 SQIVND (reference sequence). V shed 3 bases and J shed 2 bases, with 7 bases lying between them. Written as DNA, the CDR3 is TGTGCCAGTAGTATCGGCAAGAACTATGGCTACACCTTC. Its translation: CASSIGKNYGYTF.

Remarks on this clonotype: The junction differs from germline at one of its ends, possibly a read error. The chain uses TRBV5-1 and TRBJ2-1; 7 bases align to TRBD2. The CDR3 is 15 amino acids. CDR1 SGHRS and CDR2 YFSETQ come from the germline V gene. CDR3 DNA: TGTGCCAGCAGCTCCGTCGCGGGAGCGGGCAATGAGCAGTTCTTC. This codes for CASSSVAGAGNEQFF.

The sample holds many counts of this clonotype. The chain combines TRBV28 with TRBJ1-1; D call uncertain. Germline CDR1 reads MDHEN; CDR2 reads SYDVKM. CDR3 length: 10 amino acids. Trimming pared 8 bases from V and 7 bases from J, leaving 8 bases between. The CDR3 loop is CASQTHEAFF. CDR3 nucleotides: TGTGCCAGCCAAACACATGAAGCTTTCTTT.